The 17 T cell receptor beta chains given below trace back to one sample, sequenced in a study of shared clonotypes between healthy human individuals. The data were produced by immunoSEQ multiplex PCR, yet TCRdb's version contains in-frame clones alone and is incomplete. The sample contains 2,500,000 or so clones, over 85% of which appear only once. The sample was naive CD4+ T cells from PBMCs. Indicated subset: CD45RA+ positively selected. These TCRs come from a man aged 18 to 29 in good health. Some clones in this sample may be carry-over from other donors' samples.

This clone has just one count. V usage is TRBV14 and J usage is TRBJ1-2; the D is unclear. The germline V gene has CDR1 SGHDN and CDR2 FVKESK. V lost 3 bases and J 1 base, leaving 9 bases between the germline ends. The CDR3 spans 14 residues. The CDR3 DNA follows: TGTGCCAGCAGCCAGGGCAGCTATAACTATGGCTACACCTTC. It translates to CASSQGSYNYGYTF.

V gene TRBV30 combines with J gene TRBJ1-5; D perhaps matches TRBD1 (6 bases). The CDR3 length is 13 residues. The germline V gene has CDR1 GTSNPN and CDR2 SVGIG (reference sequence). V was pared by 7 bases and J by 5 bases, with 15 bases between. CDR3 in DNA: TGTGCCTTAGACAGGAGGGCCGATCAGCCCCAGCATTTT. It translates to CALDRRADQPQHF.

The chain combines TRBV2 with TRBJ2-4; D is unclear. This CDR3 spans 15 amino acids. CDR1 and CDR2 (germline): SNHLY, FYNNEI. The V and J ends lost 0 bases and 9 bases respectively, with 15 bases between them. CDR3 DNA: TGTGCCAGCAGTGAAGCGGAAATCGAGGAAAGCATTCAGTACTTC. Its protein is CASSEAEIEESIQYF.

The chain joins TRBV7-9 to TRBJ1-6, with 7 bases that match TRBD1. The CDR3 covers 13 residues. V lost 5 bases and J lost 9; bases outside the gene matches: 4. Germline CDR1 and CDR2: SEHNR and FQNEAQ (reference sequence). The CDR3, as DNA: TGTGCCAGCAGCCCACAGGGGAGTTCACCCCTCCACTTT. Amino acids: CASSPQGSSPLHF.

The genes are TRBV7-8 and TRBJ1-1; D gene ambiguous. V was clipped by 6 bases and J by 2 bases, with 10 bases between them. The CDR3 runs 13 residues. Per the germline V gene, CDR1 is SGHVS and CDR2 is FQNEAQ. The chain's CDR3 is CASRALGNTEAFF. CDR3 DNA: TGTGCCAGCAGGGCCCTGGGCAACACTGAAGCTTTCTTT. The full variable domain, rest sourced from reference TRBV7-8 and TRBJ1-1, is GAGVSQSPRYKVAKRGQDVALRCDPISGHVSLFWYQQALGQGPEFLTYFQNEAQLDKSGLPSDRFFAERPEGSVSTLKIQRTQQEDSAVYLCASRALGNTEAFFGQGTRLTVV.

CDR3 sequence: CASSRGGWRDEQFF. The DNA for the CDR3 is TGTGCCAGCAGCAGGGGGGGCTGGCGGGATGAGCAGTTCTTC. The chain recombines TRBV5-4 with TRBJ2-1, with D perhaps TRBD2 (7 bases). Deletions cut 4 bases from V and 8 bases from J, with 16 bases between. The CDR3 is 14 amino acids. CDR1 is SGHNT, CDR2 YYREEE, per germline (reference sequence).

The chain employs TRBV11-2 and TRBJ2-7; D not certain. This CDR3 comprises 11 residues. CDR1 and CDR2 from the germline V gene are SGHAT and FQNNGV. Between the trimmed V and J ends, which lost 4 bases and 6 bases, there was a span of 7 bases. CDR3 nucleotide sequence: TGTGCCAGCAGCTACTCGGGCGAGCAGTACTTC. Translation gives CASSYSGEQYF.

The chain uses TRBV27 and TRBJ2-3; TRBD2 is a possible D gene (6 bases). CDR3 length equals 18 residues. V dropped 2 bases and J dropped 4 bases, with 22 bases sitting between them. CDR1 is MNHEY, CDR2 SMNVEV, per germline (reference sequence). Here the CDR3 DNA reads TGTGCCAGCAGTTTAGGGCTAGCGCCCCGCCTCGGGGCAGATACGCAGTATTTT. Translation: CASSLGLAPRLGADTQYF.

The rearrangement links TRBV6-1 to TRBJ1-1, with a weak D call TRBD1 (6 bases). This CDR3 is built from 14 residues. Germline loops: CDR1 MNHNS, CDR2 SASEGT. V shed 2 bases and J shed 6 bases, with 13 bases lying between them. CDR3: CASSEIGGTSEAFF. CDR3 sequence (DNA): TGTGCCAGCAGTGAAATTGGGGGGACATCTGAAGCTTTCTTT.

CDR3 sequence (DNA): TGCGCCAGCAGCTTGGGTGCTAGCGCGAACACCGGGGAGCTGTTTTTT. Translation gives CASSLGASANTGELFF. The chain has TRBV5-1 and TRBJ2-2, with a weak D call TRBD2 (6 bases). V was shortened by 0 bases and J by 0 bases, with 9 bases between the two germline ends. Germline V gene lookup returns CDR1 SGHRS and CDR2 YFSETQ. The CDR3 is 16 residues long. The variable domain in full, completed from reference TRBV5-1 and TRBJ2-2, reads KAGVTQTPRYLIKTRGQQVTLSCSPISGHRSVSWYQQTPGQGLQFLFEYFSETQRNKGNFPGRFSGRQFSNSRSEMNVSTLELGDSALYLCASSLGASANTGELFFGEGSRLTVL.

The chain carries TRBV14 and TRBJ2-3; D is uncertain. V was cut by 1 base and J by 14 bases, with 10 bases left in between. Germline V gene sequence: CDR1 SGHDN, CDR2 FVKESK. This CDR3 comprises 11 residues. CDR3 DNA: TGTGCCAGCAGCCAAGCTCCCCCGGTGTATTTT. Translating gives CASSQAPPVYF.

The chain couples TRBV6-1 to TRBJ2-5; D is perhaps TRBD1 (5 bases). Germline CDR1 reads MNHNS; CDR2 reads SASEGT. This CDR3 comprises 14 residues. Trimming left V 5 bases short and J 4 bases short, with 14 bases between. The CDR3 here is CASSFQGSSETQYF. CDR3 sequence (DNA): TGTGCCAGCAGTTTTCAGGGATCATCAGAGACCCAGTACTTC.

V gene TRBV7-8 combines with J gene TRBJ2-1; 9 nucleotides match TRBD1. CDR1 is SGHVS, CDR2 FQNEAQ, per germline. V trimming: 5 bases; J trimming: 5 bases; junction bases outside the gene matches: 19. This CDR3 is built from 19 residues. Here the CDR3 DNA reads TGTGCCAGCAGCCCCCGGGGGACAGGGTCCTTTTTTGTTGACAATGAGCAGTTCTTC. It codes for CASSPRGTGSFFVDNEQFF.

This chain connects TRBV19 to TRBJ2-5; unclear D gene. V gave up 5 bases and J gave up 1 base, with 17 bases separating them. The CDR3 has 16 amino acids. CDR1 is LNHDA, CDR2 SQIVND, per germline (reference sequence). The CDR3: CASSPQRSGPQETQYF. CDR3 bases: TGTGCCAGTAGTCCCCAACGGTCCGGGCCCCAAGAGACCCAGTACTTC.

The chain links TRBV6-5 to TRBJ1-2; 9 bases match TRBD1. This CDR3 has 15 amino acids. Trimming at V came to 2 bases and at J to 7 bases, leaving 8 bases not matched to a gene. CDR1 is MNHEY, CDR2 SVGAGI, per germline. The CDR3 reads CASSYRRTGGGGYTF. CDR3 nucleotides: TGTGCCAGCAGTTACAGGCGTACAGGGGGCGGTGGCTACACCTTC.

The V gene is TRBV28, the J gene TRBJ2-7; possibly TRBD1 for D (6 bases). CDR3 length: 13 residues. V was pared by 5 bases and J by 2 bases, with 10 bases between. Germline CDR1 is MDHEN and CDR2 is SYDVKM. The CDR3 region has the DNA TGTGCCAGCAGTAGATGGACAGCCTACGAGCAGTACTTC. This encodes CASSRWTAYEQYF.

This clone was found a few times. J is TRBJ2-1 and V is TRBV14; D is possibly TRBD2 (6 bases). The germline V gene has CDR1 SGHDN and CDR2 FVKESK. Trimming shortened V by 1 base and J by 7 bases, and 17 bases separated the two germline ends. The CDR3 extends over 16 amino acids. Here the CDR3 reads CASSQGVAVVMNEQFF. The CDR3 DNA is TGTGCCAGCAGCCAAGGGGTAGCGGTCGTGATGAATGAGCAGTTCTTC.